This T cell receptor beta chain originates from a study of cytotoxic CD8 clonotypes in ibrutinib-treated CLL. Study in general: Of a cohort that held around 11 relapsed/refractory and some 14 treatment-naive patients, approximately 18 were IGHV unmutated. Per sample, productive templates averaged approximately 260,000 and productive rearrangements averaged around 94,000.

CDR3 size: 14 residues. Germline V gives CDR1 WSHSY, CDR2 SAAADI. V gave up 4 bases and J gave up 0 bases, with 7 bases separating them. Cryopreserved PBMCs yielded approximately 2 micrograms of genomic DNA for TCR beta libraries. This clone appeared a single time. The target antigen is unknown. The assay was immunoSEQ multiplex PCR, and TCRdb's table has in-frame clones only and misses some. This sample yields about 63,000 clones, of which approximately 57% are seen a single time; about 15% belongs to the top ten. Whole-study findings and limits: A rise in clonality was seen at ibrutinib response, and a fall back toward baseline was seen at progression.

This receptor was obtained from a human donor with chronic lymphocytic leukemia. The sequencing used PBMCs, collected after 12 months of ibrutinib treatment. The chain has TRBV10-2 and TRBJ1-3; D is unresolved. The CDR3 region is CASSAASSGNTIYF. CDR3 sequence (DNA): TGCGCCAGCAGTGCGGCCAGCTCTGGAAACACCATATATTTT.